This entry lists 17 T cell receptor beta chains sequenced from one sample in a study of cytomegalovirus exposure and HLA in healthy donors. With 60 Vbeta and 13 Jbeta primers, the PCR was carried out. Generated by immunoSEQ multiplex PCR, the TCRdb table keeps only in-frame clones and is missing some. The sample yields tens of thousands of clones, around 76% seen once. The sequenced sample consisted of PBMCs. Receptor source: a man aged 40-55 years in good health and CMV-seronegative.

CDR3 protein: CASTEGLATYEQYF. DNA of the CDR3: TGCGCCAGCACCGAGGGACTAGCGACCTACGAGCAGTACTTC. The V gene is TRBV5-1, the J gene TRBJ2-5, with 10 positions matching TRBD2. The J call may be mistaken, given a closer DNA end match to TRBJ2-7. This CDR3 comprises 14 residues. The germline V gene has CDR1 SGHRS and CDR2 YFSETQ.

This clone was observed a handful of times. The junction departs from germline at one end; a sequencing error may be responsible. This rearrangement joins TRBV7-2 to TRBJ2-7, with D possibly being TRBD1 (6 bases). Germline CDR1 reads SGHTA; CDR2 reads FQGNSA. The CDR3 is 12 amino acids. CDR3 sequence: CASSLDRPEQYF. The CDR3 coding sequence is TGTGCCAGCAGTTTAGACAGGCCCGAGCAGTACTTC.

The V call is TRBV18, the J call TRBJ1-3, with D possibly TRBD1 on 6 matching bases. Germline V gene sequence: CDR1 KGHSH, CDR2 LQKENI. This CDR3 comprises 14 residues. The V gene lost 0 bases and the J gene lost 9 bases, with 12 bases spanning the gap. This CDR3 reads CASSPPVTGSTIYF. CDR3 in DNA: TGTGCCAGCTCACCACCTGTGACAGGTTCCACCATATATTTT.

This clone was detected a few times. The chain joins TRBV7-9 to TRBJ1-2; 9 bases are a match to TRBD1. The CDR3 sequence is 17 residues long. The germline V gene encodes CDR1 SEHNR and CDR2 FQNEAQ (reference sequence). The V gene end was trimmed by 0 bases and the J gene end by 1 base; junction bases not matched to a gene: 6. The CDR3 here is CASSLAGTGNINYGYTF. Here the CDR3 DNA reads TGTGCCAGCAGCTTAGCCGGGACAGGGAATATTAACTATGGCTACACCTTC.

The gene calls are TRBV7-8 and TRBJ2-7, with a possible D match to TRBD2 (6 bases). With 3 bases removed from V and 3 bases from J, the gap between germline ends came to 9 bases. In germline, CDR1 is SGHVS, CDR2 FQNEAQ. This CDR3 has 13 amino acids. Here the CDR3 reads CASSFTGDYEQYF. Written as DNA, the CDR3 is TGTGCCAGCAGCTTTACGGGGGACTACGAGCAGTACTTC.

This sequence joins TRBV5-1 and TRBJ2-5; D call uncertain. CDR3 length: 13 amino acids. Trimming cost V 0 bases and J 6 bases, with 9 bases left between them. Germline loops: CDR1 SGHRS, CDR2 YFSETQ. The CDR3, as DNA: TGCGCCAGCAGCTTGGCAATGAGGCAGACCCAGTACTTC. Its translation: CASSLAMRQTQYF. The full variable domain, rest sourced from reference TRBV5-1 and TRBJ2-5, is KAGVTQTPRYLIKTRGQQVTLSCSPISGHRSVSWYQQTPGQGLQFLFEYFSETQRNKGNFPGRFSGRQFSNSRSEMNVSTLELGDSALYLCASSLAMRQTQYFGPGTRLLVL.

The chain links TRBV7-9 to TRBJ2-7; 7 bases fit TRBD2. The CDR3 spans 14 residues. The ends lost 4 bases at V and 8 bases at J; junction bases unmatched: 11. In germline, CDR1 is SEHNR, CDR2 FQNEAQ (reference sequence). For the CDR3, the DNA is TGTGCCAGCAGCTCTCTCAGGCGGGAGATTAAGCAGTACTTC. Encoded protein: CASSSLRREIKQYF.

This sequence joins TRBV2 and TRBJ2-3; D is possibly TRBD2 (6 bases). Germline values: CDR1 SNHLY, CDR2 FYNNEI. V lost 6 bases and J 2 bases, leaving 18 bases between the germline ends. The CDR3 spans 16 residues. CDR3 region: CASSLSGTGTTDTQYF. DNA for the CDR3: TGTGCCAGCAGCCTCTCCGGGACTGGGACCACAGATACGCAGTATTTT.

CDR3 DNA sequence: TGTGCCAGCAGCTTATTTAACGAGCAGTACTTC. It specifies CASSLFNEQYF. The chain has TRBV7-2 and TRBJ2-7; D is undetermined. The length of the CDR3 is 11 residues. CDR1 SGHTA and CDR2 FQGNSA come from the germline V gene. V dropped 2 bases and J dropped 5 bases, with 4 bases sitting between them. The complete variable domain, with remaining parts taken from reference TRBV7-2 and TRBJ2-7, reads GAGVSQSPSNKVTEKGKDVELRCDPISGHTALYWYRQSLGQGLEFLIYFQGNSAPDKSGLPSDRFSAERTGGSVSTLTIQRTQQEDSAVYLCASSLFNEQYFGPGTRLTVT.

This clone occurred a few times. The chain links TRBV4-1 to TRBJ2-1; 10 bases fit TRBD2. The junction had 4 bases not matched to a gene; V was cut back by 3 bases and J by 8 bases. This CDR3 has 14 amino acids. CDR1 is MGHRA and CDR2 is YSYEKL in the germline V gene. The DNA of the CDR3 is TGCGCCAGCAGCCAGAGCGGGAGGGTCTATGAGCAGTTCTTC. Translation: CASSQSGRVYEQFF.

The chain uses TRBV6-4 and TRBJ2-1, with 12 bases identical to TRBD2. Germline-derived CDR1 and CDR2 are MRHNA and SNTAGT. This CDR3 has 15 residues. V was clipped by 2 bases and J by 9 bases; unmatched bases: 5. The CDR3 loop is CASSDPTSGSFEQFF. CDR3 coding DNA: TGTGCCAGCAGTGACCCGACTAGCGGGAGTTTTGAGCAGTTCTTC.

This clone was seen just once. DNA of the CDR3: TGCGCCAGCAGGCGGATACAGGGTGAACAGTGGGCAGCTTTCTTT. This gives the protein CASRRIQGEQWAAFF. V is TRBV4-1 and J is TRBJ1-1; a weak D match, TRBD1 (6 bases). CDR3 size: 15 residues. Germline V gives CDR1 MGHRA, CDR2 YSYEKL. The ends were cut back, 6 bases at V and 10 bases at J, with 24 bases in the middle.

The gene calls are TRBV28 and TRBJ2-7, with TRBD1 identical over 9 bases. V was clipped by 6 bases and J by 2 bases; unmatched bases: 8. The germline gives CDR1 MDHEN, CDR2 SYDVKM. This CDR3 is built from 15 residues. For the CDR3, the DNA is TGTGCCAGCAGGAACGACAGGGGGTTCACCTACGAGCAGTACTTC. Its translation: CASRNDRGFTYEQYF.

The J gene is TRBJ2-7, the V gene TRBV25-1; TRBD2 is a possible D gene (5 bases). The length of the CDR3 is 15 residues. V lost 6 bases to trimming and J lost 0 bases, with 15 bases between them. Germline CDR1 and CDR2: MGHDK and SYGVNS. CDR3 amino acids: CASRADYSRSYEQYF. DNA of the CDR3: TGTGCCAGCAGAGCCGACTACTCCCGCTCCTACGAGCAGTACTTC.

This clone came up a few times. The chain has TRBV5-1 and TRBJ2-7; the match to TRBD2 covers 11 bases. Germline V gives CDR1 SGHRS, CDR2 YFSETQ. This CDR3 region has 15 residues. V shed 0 bases and J 6 bases; nucleotides not matched to a gene: 5. CDR3 in DNA: TGCGCCAGCAGCTTGGTTACTAGCGGGAGCTTCGAGCAGTACTTC. Translation: CASSLVTSGSFEQYF.

The chain joins TRBV4-1 to TRBJ2-7; TRBD2 agrees at 14 bases. CDR3 length equals 18 residues. Germline lookup yields CDR1 MGHRA and CDR2 YSYEKL. The junction had 9 bases not matched to a gene; V was cut back by 2 bases and J by 3 bases. In DNA form, the CDR3 reads TGCGCCAGCAGCCAACCACGACTAGCGGGAGGGCGAGACTACGAGCAGTACTTC. This sequence encodes CASSQPRLAGGRDYEQYF.

This chain joins TRBV10-3 and TRBJ2-5; D perhaps matches TRBD1 (5 bases). Germline CDR1 reads ENHRY; CDR2 reads SYGVKD. V was pared by 6 bases and J by 11 bases, with 16 bases between. This CDR3 is built from 12 residues. This CDR3 reads CAIRMDTEEQYF. The CDR3 region has the DNA TGTGCCATCAGGATGGACACCGAGGAGCAGTACTTC.